The rows below give T cell receptor beta chains drawn from one sample of a study of CD8 T cells in Susac syndrome. MiXCR, applied by TCRdb to the immunoSEQ multiplex PCR reads, yields one record per CDR3 protein. The repertoire holds 250,000 to 350,000 distinct CDR3 sequences, with about 90% as singletons. Sequencing was carried out using CD4+ T cells from PBMCs. Source of these receptors: a human donor with multiple sclerosis. The CDR3 runs from the conserved cysteine through the conserved F or W. Each record gives: D gene, V gene, J gene, clone size, CDR3 DNA, CDR3 protein. D genes are given only for firm matches. Clone size appears in some rows only: once, few, many, or a class for an expanded clone.

D gene: NA; V gene: TRBV7-8; J gene: TRBJ1-2; clone size: NA; CDR3 DNA: TGTGCCAGCAGCTTAGAGCCTCTGGGAGGCTACACCTTC; CDR3 protein: CASSLEPLGGYTF
D gene: NA; V gene: TRBV7-8; J gene: TRBJ2-5; clone size: NA; CDR3 DNA: TGTGCCAGCAGCACGATACAGGGCCTACAAGAGACCCAGTACTTC; CDR3 protein: CASSTIQGLQETQYF
D gene: NA; V gene: TRBV15; J gene: TRBJ2-3; clone size: NA; CDR3 DNA: TGTGCCACCAGCAGTGGCCCCAGAGATACGCAGTATTTT; CDR3 protein: CATSSGPRDTQYF
D gene: NA; V gene: TRBV7-3; J gene: TRBJ2-3; clone size: NA; CDR3 DNA: TGTGCCAGCAGCTTAACGAGGCTAGCCGGGAGCGCAGATACGCAGTATTTT; CDR3 protein: CASSLTRLAGSADTQYF
D gene: TRBD2; V gene: TRBV12-3/TRBV12-4; J gene: TRBJ2-5; clone size: NA; CDR3 DNA: TGTGCCAGCAGCGCGGGGACTAGCGGGAGGGAGACCCAGTACTTC; CDR3 protein: CASSAGTSGRETQYF
D gene: NA; V gene: TRBV12-5; J gene: TRBJ1-2; clone size: NA; CDR3 DNA: TGTGCTAGTGGTTTCCCGAAAAAGGGGAGCTATGGCTACACCTTC; CDR3 protein: CASGFPKKGSYGYTF
D gene: NA; V gene: TRBV6-5; J gene: TRBJ2-4; clone size: NA; CDR3 DNA: TGTGCCAGCACCCCCAGGTACCCCGGCAAAAACATTCAGTACTTC; CDR3 protein: CASTPRYPGKNIQYF
D gene: TRBD1; V gene: TRBV5-1; J gene: TRBJ2-2; clone size: NA; CDR3 DNA: TGCGCCAGCAGCTTGGGACAGGGAGTACTCCGGGAGCTGTTTTTT; CDR3 protein: CASSLGQGVLRELFF
D gene: NA; V gene: TRBV20-1; J gene: TRBJ2-3; clone size: NA; CDR3 DNA: TGCAGTGCTAGGTCTAGCGCGAGGGCGGATACGCAGTATTTT; CDR3 protein: CSARSSARADTQYF
D gene: TRBD1; V gene: TRBV19; J gene: TRBJ1-4; clone size: NA; CDR3 DNA: TGTGCCAGTAGTATATGGAGGGGGCGGAGTGAAAAACTGTTTTTT; CDR3 protein: CASSIWRGRSEKLFF
D gene: NA; V gene: TRBV19; J gene: TRBJ1-1; clone size: NA; CDR3 DNA: TGTGCGCGAAAAGTCGGGAGGAACACTGAAGCTTTCTTT; CDR3 protein: CARKVGRNTEAFF
D gene: TRBD2; V gene: TRBV3-1; J gene: TRBJ2-7; clone size: NA; CDR3 DNA: TGTGCCAGCCGTGCTAGCGGGGGGTACGAGCAGTACTTC; CDR3 protein: CASRASGGYEQYF
D gene: NA; V gene: TRBV11-1; J gene: TRBJ2-1; clone size: NA; CDR3 DNA: TGTGCCAGCAGCTTCGACAGGAACAATGAGCAGTTCTTC; CDR3 protein: CASSFDRNNEQFF
D gene: TRBD2; V gene: TRBV7-8; J gene: TRBJ2-5; clone size: NA; CDR3 DNA: TGTGCCAGCAGCTACACTAGCGGGGGGCCCCAAGAGACCCAGTACTTC; CDR3 protein: CASSYTSGGPQETQYF
D gene: NA; V gene: TRBV7-9; J gene: TRBJ1-1; clone size: NA; CDR3 DNA: TGTGCCAGCAGAGTTAACTCGGAGGGTGAAGCTTTCTTT; CDR3 protein: CASRVNSEGEAFF
D gene: NA; V gene: TRBV9; J gene: TRBJ1-1; clone size: NA; CDR3 DNA: TGTGCCAGCAGCGTAGGGACGGTGAACACTGAAGCTTTCTTT; CDR3 protein: CASSVGTVNTEAFF
D gene: NA; V gene: TRBV6-5; J gene: TRBJ1-1; clone size: NA; CDR3 DNA: TGTGCCAGCAGTTACGAGTTCCCAGGGATGCTCGCGACTGAAGCTTTCTTT; CDR3 protein: CASSYEFPGMLATEAFF
D gene: NA; V gene: TRBV29-1; J gene: TRBJ1-1; clone size: NA; CDR3 DNA: TGCAGCGTTGGCCTAATCTACACTGAAGCTTTCTTT; CDR3 protein: CSVGLIYTEAFF
D gene: NA; V gene: TRBV18; J gene: TRBJ1-4; clone size: once; CDR3 DNA: TGTGCCAGCTCACCAGGGCAGGCTGAAAAACTGTTTTTT; CDR3 protein: CASSPGQAEKLFF
D gene: TRBD1; V gene: TRBV29-1; J gene: TRBJ1-5; clone size: NA; CDR3 DNA: TGCAGCGTCGGAATTACAGGGGAACCGAATCAGCCCCAGCATTTT; CDR3 protein: CSVGITGEPNQPQHF
D gene: NA; V gene: TRBV3-1; J gene: TRBJ2-1; clone size: NA; CDR3 DNA: TGTGCCAGCAGCCAAGTTGGCAGTCTCAATGAGCAGTTCTTC; CDR3 protein: CASSQVGSLNEQFF
D gene: NA; V gene: TRBV7-9; J gene: TRBJ2-5; clone size: NA; CDR3 DNA: TGTGCCAGCAGCCCGGGGGCAGATTCCCAACAAGAGACCCAGTACTTC; CDR3 protein: CASSPGADSQQETQYF
D gene: TRBD2; V gene: TRBV6-5; J gene: TRBJ2-1; clone size: NA; CDR3 DNA: TGTGCCAGCAGTTGGACCCGGACTAGCGCGGTCAGGGAGCAGTTCTTC; CDR3 protein: CASSWTRTSAVREQFF
D gene: NA; V gene: TRBV7-8; J gene: TRBJ1-5; clone size: NA; CDR3 DNA: TGTGCCAGCAGCTTAAACTCTGGCAGGTCAAATCAGCCCCAGCATTTT; CDR3 protein: CASSLNSGRSNQPQHF
D gene: NA; V gene: TRBV3-1; J gene: TRBJ2-1; clone size: NA; CDR3 DNA: TGTGCCAGCAGCCAAGGTAGGGATTTCTACAATGAGCAGTTCTTC; CDR3 protein: CASSQGRDFYNEQFF
D gene: NA; V gene: TRBV7-3; J gene: TRBJ1-1; clone size: NA; CDR3 DNA: TGTGCCAGCAGCATTTTACAGGACACTGAAGCTTTCTTT; CDR3 protein: CASSILQDTEAFF
D gene: NA; V gene: TRBV7-3; J gene: TRBJ1-1; clone size: NA; CDR3 DNA: TGTGCCAGCAGCCCCCCGGACAGCCGGGGCACTGAAGCTTTCTTT; CDR3 protein: CASSPPDSRGTEAFF
D gene: NA; V gene: TRBV12-3/TRBV12-4; J gene: TRBJ1-2; clone size: NA; CDR3 DNA: TGTGCCAGCAGTTGGACCAACGGAGGCTATGGCTACACCTTC; CDR3 protein: CASSWTNGGYGYTF
D gene: NA; V gene: TRBV28; J gene: TRBJ1-2; clone size: NA; CDR3 DNA: TGTGCCAGCAGTCCGGTTCGACGTAATAACTATGGCTACACCTTC; CDR3 protein: CASSPVRRNNYGYTF
D gene: NA; V gene: TRBV18; J gene: TRBJ2-5; clone size: NA; CDR3 DNA: TGTGCCAGCTCACCACAGGGAAGTTACGAGACCCAGTACTTC; CDR3 protein: CASSPQGSYETQYF
D gene: NA; V gene: TRBV27; J gene: TRBJ2-7; clone size: NA; CDR3 DNA: TGTGCCAGCGCTCGACCCCCCTTATACGAGCAGTACTTC; CDR3 protein: CASARPPLYEQYF
D gene: NA; V gene: TRBV6-5; J gene: TRBJ2-7; clone size: few; CDR3 DNA: TGTGCCAGCAGTAGGACGGAAACCTACGAGCAGTACTTC; CDR3 protein: CASSRTETYEQYF
D gene: TRBD1; V gene: TRBV11-2; J gene: TRBJ2-7; clone size: NA; CDR3 DNA: TGTGCCAGCAGCCCCAGGACAGGATCGTGGGAGCAGTACTTC; CDR3 protein: CASSPRTGSWEQYF
D gene: NA; V gene: TRBV5-6; J gene: TRBJ1-5; clone size: NA; CDR3 DNA: TGTGCCAGCAGCTTACGGTTGCAGGGCTCCTATCAGCCCCAGCATTTT; CDR3 protein: CASSLRLQGSYQPQHF
D gene: TRBD2; V gene: TRBV5-6; J gene: TRBJ2-7; clone size: NA; CDR3 DNA: TGTGCCAGCAGCTGGCGGCCCCTAGCGGGGGCCTCCTACGAGCAGTACTTC; CDR3 protein: CASSWRPLAGASYEQYF
D gene: NA; V gene: TRBV19; J gene: TRBJ1-1; clone size: NA; CDR3 DNA: TGTGCCAGTAGCCCGGCGCCTCGGCAAATGAACACTGAAGCTTTCTTT; CDR3 protein: CASSPAPRQMNTEAFF
D gene: NA; V gene: TRBV6-1; J gene: TRBJ1-2; clone size: NA; CDR3 DNA: TGTGCCAGCAGTGAAGTGTGGGGGGACGACTATGGCTACACCTTC; CDR3 protein: CASSEVWGDDYGYTF
D gene: TRBD1; V gene: TRBV7-2; J gene: TRBJ1-2; clone size: NA; CDR3 DNA: TGTGCCAGCAGCTCCGGGACAGGGGGCGCCTACACCTTC; CDR3 protein: CASSSGTGGAYTF
D gene: NA; V gene: TRBV11-3; J gene: TRBJ1-4; clone size: NA; CDR3 DNA: TGTGCCAGCAGCTTTAGACAGAATGAAAAACTGTTTTTT; CDR3 protein: CASSFRQNEKLFF
D gene: NA; V gene: TRBV18; J gene: TRBJ1-3; clone size: NA; CDR3 DNA: TGTGCCAGCTCACCACAATGGGCCGACTCTGGAAACACCATATATTTT; CDR3 protein: CASSPQWADSGNTIYF
D gene: NA; V gene: TRBV5-1; J gene: TRBJ1-3; clone size: NA; CDR3 DNA: TGCGCCAGCAGCTTGGCCGGCACCACAATGGTGGGAAACACCATATATTTT; CDR3 protein: CASSLAGTTMVGNTIYF